The 20 T cell receptor beta chains presented below share a single source sample, sequenced in a study of blood T cell repertoires in COVID-19. Assay: immunoSEQ multiplex PCR; the TCRdb copy retains only in-frame clones and omits some. The sample records around 150,000 clones, 85% to 95% being singletons. The sequencing sample was made of peripheral blood. The source of these receptors is a woman aged 50 to 60 with acute or convalescent COVID-19.

The chain joins TRBV25-1 to TRBJ2-2; 9 nucleotides agree with TRBD1. Germline V gives CDR1 MGHDK, CDR2 SYGVNS. This CDR3 has 16 amino acids. The V segment lost 4 bases and the J segment 7 bases; nucleotides outside the gene matches: 10. The CDR3 sequence: CASSATKGQGSGELFF. The DNA of the CDR3 is TGTGCCAGCAGTGCTACAAAAGGACAGGGGAGCGGGGAGCTGTTTTTT.

The chain uses TRBV27 and TRBJ2-7; D might be TRBD2 (7 bases). Germline CDR1 MNHEY, CDR2 SMNVEV (reference sequence). The V and J ends lost 5 bases and 2 bases respectively, with 16 bases between them. The CDR3 is 15 amino acids. CDR3 bases: TGTGCCAGCAGTCGGGGGGCGTCGGGTGCCTACGAGCAGTACTTC. Translating gives CASSRGASGAYEQYF.

The rearrangement joins TRBV28 to TRBJ2-5; TRBD2 might be the D (6 bases). There are 14 residues in the CDR3. Germline V gene lookup returns CDR1 MDHEN and CDR2 SYDVKM. The V end lost 2 bases, the J end lost 4 bases, and 11 bases lay between the germline ends. The CDR3 loop is CASSLRGWGETQYF. DNA for the CDR3: TGTGCCAGCAGTTTACGGGGGTGGGGAGAGACCCAGTACTTC.

This clone appeared a single time. This rearrangement joins TRBV2 to TRBJ2-2, with 10 bases identical to TRBD1. The CDR3 sequence is 14 residues long. V was clipped by 5 bases and J by 5 bases; unmatched bases: 2. Germline V gene lookup returns CDR1 SNHLY and CDR2 FYNNEI. CDR3 region: CASSRDRGTGELFF. CDR3 coding DNA: TGTGCCAGCAGTCGGGACAGGGGTACCGGGGAGCTGTTTTTT.

The chain combines TRBV5-4 with TRBJ2-1, with 10 bases that match TRBD2. This CDR3 is 15 amino acids long. V lost 1 base and J lost 8; bases outside the gene matches: 6. CDR1 and CDR2 from the germline V gene are SGHNT and YYREEE (reference sequence). The DNA of the CDR3 is TGTGCCAGCAGCTTGCTAGCGGGAGTATCGGATGAGCAGTTCTTC. Translating it yields CASSLLAGVSDEQFF.

CDR3 DNA sequence: TGTGCCAGCAGCTCTTTGACTAAGCGGGGGGCCTTGTACGAGCAGTACTTC. This encodes CASSSLTKRGALYEQYF. This chain connects TRBV5-6 to TRBJ2-7; 9 bases align to TRBD2. The V and J ends lost 3 bases and 4 bases, in that order; junction bases with no gene match: 14. Germline lookup yields CDR1 SGHDT and CDR2 YYEEEE. This CDR3 is built from 17 residues. Looking up the rest from reference TRBV5-6 and TRBJ2-7 gives the full variable domain: DAGVTQSPTHLIKTRGQQVTLRCSPKSGHDTVSWYQQALGQGPQFIFQYYEEEERQRGNFPDRFSGHQFPNYSSELNVNALLLGDSALYLCASSSLTKRGALYEQYFGPGTRLTVT.

V gene TRBV6-2 or TRBV6-3 combines with J gene TRBJ2-7; D gene unclear. The CDR3 is made up of 16 amino acids. The germline gives CDR1 MNHEY, CDR2 SVGEGT. Trimming shortened V by 2 bases and J by 2 bases, and 16 bases separated the two germline ends. CDR3 bases: TGTGCCAGCAGTTACGCCCCCTCTGGGCAGCCCTACGAGCAGTACTTC. It is translated as CASSYAPSGQPYEQYF.

V usage is TRBV27 and J usage is TRBJ2-7, with TRBD1 as a possible D gene (6 bases). The V end was cut by 4 bases, the J end by 0 bases, with 13 bases between. Germline CDR1 MNHEY, CDR2 SMNVEV (reference sequence). CDR3 size: 15 residues. The CDR3 sequence is CASSSGQTLSYEQYF. The CDR3 DNA reads TGTGCCAGCAGTTCCGGACAGACCCTCTCCTACGAGCAGTACTTC.

The V and J genes are TRBV2 and TRBJ2-5, with D possibly being TRBD1 (5 bases). The germline gives CDR1 SNHLY, CDR2 FYNNEI. The CDR3 length is 14 residues. V lost 2 bases to trimming and J lost 3 bases, with 10 bases between them. DNA for the CDR3: TGTGCCAGCAGTGAAATGACAGCTGAAGAGACCCAGTACTTC. Translated: CASSEMTAEETQYF.

This clone was seen once. The gene calls are TRBV29-1 and TRBJ1-1; D unresolved. This CDR3 comprises 11 residues. CDR1 is SQVTM and CDR2 is ANQGSEA in the germline V gene. V dropped 1 base and J dropped 8 bases, with 8 bases sitting between them. CDR3 sequence reads: CSVEGVFEAFF. The DNA for the CDR3 is TGCAGCGTTGAAGGCGTCTTCGAAGCTTTCTTT. The whole variable domain, filled in from reference TRBV29-1 and TRBJ1-1, reads SAVISQKPSRDICQRGTSLTIQCQVDSQVTMMFWYRQQPGQSLTLIATANQGSEATYESGFVIDKFPISRPNLTFSTLTVSNMSPEDSSIYLCSVEGVFEAFFGQGTRLTVV.

The rearrangement joins TRBV5-8 to TRBJ1-6, with D possibly being TRBD1 (6 bases). Germline CDR1 reads SGHTS; CDR2 reads YDEGEE. This CDR3 is 14 amino acids long. The V and J ends lost 7 bases and 6 bases respectively, with 14 bases between them. The CDR3 nucleotides read TGTGCCAGCCCCGACAGGCAGCCTAATTCACCCCTCCACTTT. Encoded protein: CASPDRQPNSPLHF.

The V gene is TRBV6-2 or TRBV6-3, the J gene TRBJ1-6; the D is unclear. Germline V CDR1 and CDR2: MNHEY, SVGEGT. Between the trimmed V and J ends, which lost 3 bases and 7 bases, there was a span of 7 bases. The length of the CDR3 is 13 residues. In DNA, the CDR3 is TGTGCCAGCAGTTATGACTGGAATTCACCCCTCCACTTT. Translation: CASSYDWNSPLHF.

The rearrangement joins TRBV5-1 to TRBJ1-4; TRBD1 matches at 9 bases. After removal of 0 bases from V and 6 bases from J, the junction contained 9 bases not matched to a gene. The CDR3 is 17 residues long. The germline V gene has CDR1 SGHRS and CDR2 YFSETQ. The CDR3 protein is CASSLGQTGGFDEKLFF. Written as DNA, the CDR3 is TGCGCCAGCAGCTTGGGACAAACAGGGGGCTTCGATGAAAAACTGTTTTTT.

The V gene is TRBV3-1 (or the pseudogene TRBV3-2), the J gene TRBJ1-2; 8 nucleotides match TRBD1. CDR1 and CDR2 from the germline V gene are LGHDT and YNNKEL (reference sequence). The length of the CDR3 is 16 residues. Losses at the gene ends were 4 bases for V and 7 bases for J; bases not matched to a gene: 14. Here the CDR3 DNA reads TGTGCCAGCAGCCCACGAAATTCAGGGGGCGCGAGTGGCTACACCTTC. Its translation: CASSPRNSGGASGYTF.

The chain recombines TRBV7-9 with TRBJ2-7; the D gene is possibly TRBD1 (5 bases). The V gene's germline CDR1 is SEHNR and CDR2 FQNEAQ (reference sequence). This CDR3 comprises 13 residues. V shed 3 bases and J shed 0 bases, with 6 bases lying between them. CDR3 region: CASSFRDSYEQYF. CDR3 nucleotides: TGTGCCAGCAGCTTCAGGGACTCCTACGAGCAGTACTTC.

This chain joins TRBV7-2 and TRBJ2-2; D might be TRBD1 (6 bases). V was cut by 4 bases and J by 4 bases, with 13 bases left in between. CDR1 is SGHTA and CDR2 is FQGNSA in the germline V gene. The CDR3 is 15 amino acids. CDR3 nucleotide sequence: TGTGCCAGCAGCTCGAACACAGGGTTCACCGGGGAGCTGTTTTTT. Its translation: CASSSNTGFTGELFF.

This chain connects TRBV19 to TRBJ2-3; a possible D gene is TRBD2 (6 bases). This CDR3 spans 16 amino acids. Germline V gene data show CDR1 as LNHDA and CDR2 as SQIVND (reference sequence). Trimming cost V 4 bases and J 8 bases, with 22 bases left between them. DNA for the CDR3: TGTGCCAGTAGTAACCCGGAGGGGTCCTCACGAGGTACGCAGTATTTT. Protein: CASSNPEGSSRGTQYF.

The CDR3 is CATGSPRGTYGYTF. CDR3 nucleotide sequence: TGTGCCACTGGGTCCCCCAGGGGGACCTATGGCTACACCTTC. The chain links TRBV2 to TRBJ1-2; 7 bases agree with TRBD1. This CDR3 contains 14 residues. Germline V gene sequence: CDR1 SNHLY, CDR2 FYNNEI. Trimming cost V 10 bases and J 4 bases; bases outside gene matches: 12.

This clone is a singleton in its sample. The chain uses TRBV4-1 and TRBJ1-2; 9 bases are shared with TRBD1. The trim removed 4 bases at V and 6 bases at J, leaving 6 bases unmatched. Germline values: CDR1 MGHRA, CDR2 YSYEKL. CDR3 length equals 14 residues. This chain's CDR3 is CASSPTGGSHGYTF. The DNA for the CDR3 is TGCGCCAGCAGCCCGACAGGGGGGTCCCATGGCTACACCTTC.

The V gene is TRBV6-5, the J gene TRBJ1-1, with D tentatively TRBD1 (6 bases). Trimming took 4 bases from V and 1 from J, leaving 16 bases between them. The CDR3 runs 16 residues. Germline V gene lookup returns CDR1 MNHEY and CDR2 SVGAGI. In nucleotides, the CDR3 is TGTGCCAGCAGTTCACTTCCTGGGGGCCGGAACACTGAAGCTTTCTTT. It is translated as CASSSLPGGRNTEAFF.